This T cell receptor beta chain comes out of a study of blood T cells in healthy people across ages. Every donor contributed roughly 10 milliliters of peripheral blood by blood draw. The second PCR ran about 6 to 11 cycles with a sample-barcoded 5' primer and J-beta primers. MiXCR was run by TCRdb on the 5' RACE reads, yielding one entry per CDR3 protein. This sample has around 1,500,000 distinct CDR3 sequences; approximately 40% occur once, and the top ten carry 7% to 9%. Material for sequencing was blood. The source is a woman younger than 35 in good health.

The CDR3 is CSARTGTYGYTF. The CDR3 DNA reads TGCAGTGCTAGAACCGGGACTTATGGCTACACCTTC. The V gene is TRBV20-1, the J gene TRBJ1-2; a possible D gene is TRBD1 (5 bases). The length of the CDR3 is 12 residues. The V end lost 2 bases, the J end lost 5 bases, and 9 bases lay between the germline ends. Germline values: CDR1 DFQATT, CDR2 SNEGSKA (reference sequence).